Listed below are T cell receptor beta chains from one sample, sequenced in a study of T cells in Graves' hyperthyroidism and ophthalmopathy. One entry per CDR3 protein results from TCRdb running MiXCR on the multiplex PCR reads. The table records 550,000 to 700,000 distinct CDR3 sequences, roughly 14% of them present only once. Sequenced material: blood. Every receptor here comes from a woman between 40 and 50 years old with Graves' ophthalmopathy. The CDR3 runs from the conserved cysteine through the conserved F or W. The D gene is left open where the match is weak. Clone size, where shown, is once, few, many, or a class for clones that have expanded.

d_call	clone_size	v_call	j_call	cdr3_aa	cdr3_nt
-	many	TRBV29-1	TRBJ2-5	CSVDRGSQGSQETQYF	TGCAGCGTTGACCGGGGGTCTCAGGGCTCCCAAGAGACCCAGTACTTC
TRBD2	many	TRBV12-3/TRBV12-4	TRBJ2-7	CASSFGTSGEQYF	TGTGCCAGCAGTTTCGGTACTAGCGGCGAGCAGTACTTC
-	-	TRBV9	TRBJ1-1	CASALDLENTEAFF	TGTGCCAGCGCTTTAGACCTGGAGAACACTGAAGCTTTCTTT
-	-	TRBV28	TRBJ1-1	CASIGRGFAFF	TGTGCCAGCATCGGTAGGGGCTTTGCTTTCTTT
-	many	TRBV29-1	TRBJ2-2	CSVSGTLNTGELFF	TGCAGCGTTTCCGGGACATTGAACACCGGGGAGCTGTTTTTT
-	few	TRBV4-1	TRBJ1-5	CASSQEHRRQPQHF	TGCGCCAGCAGCCAGGAACACCGACGTCAGCCCCAGCATTTT
-	many	TRBV28	TRBJ1-1	CASSRQVWDTEAFF	TGTGCCAGCAGTCGACAGGTCTGGGACACTGAAGCTTTCTTT
TRBD1	many	TRBV28	TRBJ2-2	CASSQQGPGELFF	TGTGCCAGCAGTCAACAGGGGCCCGGGGAGCTGTTTTTT
-	many	TRBV7-9	TRBJ2-2	CASKRSGELFF	TGTGCCAGCAAAAGGTCCGGGGAGCTGTTTTTT
-	many	TRBV20-1	TRBJ2-5	CSASQLGETQYF	TGCAGTGCTAGTCAGTTAGGGGAGACCCAGTACTTC
-	many	TRBV7-3	TRBJ1-1	CASSLTARGGTEAFF	TGTGCCAGCAGCTTAACGGCTCGTGGAGGCACTGAAGCTTTCTTT
-	-	TRBV12-3/TRBV12-4	TRBJ2-7	CASSLSSKLEQYF	TGTGCCAGCAGTTTATCTTCGAAGCTAGAGCAGTACTTC
-	many	TRBV6-5	TRBJ2-7	CASSYSVVSGSYEQYF	TGTGCCAGCAGTTACTCTGTTGTGAGTGGATCCTACGAGCAGTACTTC
-	few	TRBV12-3/TRBV12-4	TRBJ1-5	CASSLYGFHQPQHF	TGTGCCAGCAGCCTATACGGGTTCCATCAGCCCCAGCATTTT
TRBD2	-	TRBV29-1	TRBJ2-7	CSVGGLAGGAAYEQYF	TGCAGCGTTGGGGGACTAGCGGGAGGGGCCGCCTACGAGCAGTACTTC
-	-	TRBV27	TRBJ2-2	CASSLLDSTGELFF	TGTGCCAGCAGTTTACTCGATTCCACCGGGGAGCTGTTTTTT
TRBD1	-	TRBV4-1	TRBJ1-5	CASSRTQGAGNQPQHF	TGCGCCAGCAGCCGAACTCAGGGGGCGGGCAATCAGCCCCAGCATTTT
-	many	TRBV6-2/TRBV6-3	TRBJ2-7	CASRQGVGSYEQYF	TGTGCCAGCCGGCAGGGCGTTGGCTCCTACGAGCAGTACTTC
-	few	TRBV6-5	TRBJ1-2	CASSYEGRNGYTF	TGTGCCAGCAGTTACGAGGGGCGGAATGGCTACACCTTC
TRBD1	many	TRBV10-3	TRBJ2-7	CAISDRDRGGDEQYF	TGTGCCATCAGTGACCGGGACAGGGGAGGGGATGAGCAGTACTTC
TRBD2	many	TRBV5-1	TRBJ2-2	CASSFRGLAGGSGELFF	TGCGCCAGCAGCTTCAGAGGATTAGCGGGAGGGTCCGGGGAGCTGTTTTTT
TRBD1	many	TRBV6-6	TRBJ2-7	CASRRDRGDPYEQYF	TGTGCCAGCAGGAGGGACAGGGGCGACCCCTACGAGCAGTACTTC
TRBD1	-	TRBV9	TRBJ1-1	CASSVAQGANTEAFF	TGTGCCAGCAGCGTAGCACAGGGGGCGAACACTGAAGCTTTCTTT
TRBD2	many	TRBV7-2	TRBJ2-2	CASSTLAGGSGELFF	TGTGCCAGCAGCACACTAGCGGGAGGGTCCGGGGAGCTGTTTTTT
TRBD2	-	TRBV2	TRBJ2-7	CASNSGTSDHEQYF	TGTGCCAGCAATTCCGGGACTAGCGATCACGAGCAGTACTTC
TRBD1	many	TRBV11-3	TRBJ1-1	CASRHGQANTEAFF	TGTGCCAGCCGTCACGGACAGGCTAACACTGAAGCTTTCTTT